This T cell receptor beta chain was identified in a study of T cells in Graves' hyperthyroidism and ophthalmopathy. Study results and caveats: Blood shared most expanded thyroid clonotypes above 0.001. Classification by a 13 V-J model distinguished ophthalmopathy from stable hyperthyroidism.

When ophthalmopathy did not progress within 18 months, Graves' hyperthyroidism was considered stable. The germline V gene encodes CDR1 KGHDR and CDR2 SFDVKD. The CDR3 totals 16 residues. Trimming cost V 4 bases and J 2 bases; bases outside gene matches: 8. The investigators amplified TCR beta CDR3 regions from RNA transcripts. First-round RT-PCR of the TCR CDR3 relied on the HTBI primer set. TCRdb processed the multiplex PCR reads anew with MiXCR; each CDR3 protein has one entry. The repertoire holds 610,000 or so distinct CDR3 sequences, with roughly 50% as singletons. With respect to this clonotype: The antigen remains undetermined.

Input material: peripheral blood or thyroid tissue (not recorded which). V usage is TRBV24-1 and J usage is TRBJ2-5; 8 positions match TRBD1. This TCR was sampled from a woman aged 18-30 years with Graves' hyperthyroidism. The CDR3 sequence is CATSDRRTGPQETQYF. In DNA, the CDR3 is TGTGCCACCAGTGACCGTCGGACAGGGCCTCAAGAGACCCAGTACTTC.